This TCR beta chain was sequenced in a study of T cells in Graves' hyperthyroidism and ophthalmopathy. Turning to the study itself: Initial diagnosis, before any treatment, was when peripheral blood was collected. General observations from the study: Among thyroid clonotypes expanded above 0.001, most also appeared in blood.

Exclusion followed for patients with uncontrolled infection, other autoimmune disease, pregnancy or lactation. Diagnoses rested on clinical symptoms, serum thyroxine and TRAb, thyroid ultrasound and orbital computed tomography. This clonotype showed up many times. As yet, its antigen is unknown. Germline CDR1 reads SGHRS; CDR2 reads YFSETQ. The ends lost 4 bases at V and 6 bases at J; junction bases unmatched: 6. The CDR3 runs to 13 residues. TCR beta CDR3 regions were amplified from RNA. A set of HTBI primers served as the primers for a first-round RT-PCR of the TCR CDR3. Each CDR3 protein gets one entry after TCRdb re-called the multiplex PCR reads with MiXCR. The sample shows 250,000 or so distinct CDR3 sequences, over 12% of them seen only once.

Sequenced material: blood. This clonotype was obtained from a woman aged 50 to 60 with Graves' hyperthyroidism that later progressed to Graves' ophthalmopathy. This chain uses TRBV5-1 with TRBJ1-1; 7 bases are shared with TRBD1. The CDR3 loop is CASSRPGQAEAFF. CDR3 nucleotide sequence: TGCGCCAGCAGCCGTCCCGGACAGGCTGAAGCTTTCTTT.